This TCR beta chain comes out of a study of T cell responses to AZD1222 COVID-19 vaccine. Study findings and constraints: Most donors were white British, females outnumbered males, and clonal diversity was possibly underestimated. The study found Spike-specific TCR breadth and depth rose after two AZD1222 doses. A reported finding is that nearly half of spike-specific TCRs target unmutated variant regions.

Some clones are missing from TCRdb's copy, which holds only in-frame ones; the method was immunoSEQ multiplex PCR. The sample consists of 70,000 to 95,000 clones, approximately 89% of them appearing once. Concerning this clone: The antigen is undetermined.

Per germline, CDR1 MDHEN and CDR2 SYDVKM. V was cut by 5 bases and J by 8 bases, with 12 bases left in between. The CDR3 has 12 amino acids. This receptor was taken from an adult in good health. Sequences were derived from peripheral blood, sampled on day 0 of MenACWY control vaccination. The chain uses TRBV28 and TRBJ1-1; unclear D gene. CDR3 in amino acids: CASSPRGREAFF. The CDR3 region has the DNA TGTGCCAGCAGTCCCCGAGGCAGAGAAGCTTTCTTT.